Sequencing of this TCR beta chain was carried out in a study of brain metastases from non-small cell lung cancer. The CDR3 is 17 amino acids. CDR1 is LNHDA and CDR2 is SQIVND in the germline V gene (reference sequence). The V gene end was trimmed by 4 bases and the J gene end by 3 bases; junction bases not matched to a gene: 9. This clone was detected a few times. Produced via immunoSEQ multiplex PCR; TCRdb's table is partial and in-frame only. The sample has 2,300 or so clones, 80% seen once. Material: tumor-adjacent normal tissue. The TCR sequence derives from a donor at least 40 years old with non-small cell lung cancer. J is TRBJ2-7 and V is TRBV19; TRBD2 agrees at 13 bases. CDR3 residues: CASSTRLAGGIFYEQYF. The CDR3 DNA sequence: TGTGCCAGTAGTACTCGACTAGCGGGGGGCATCTTCTACGAGCAGTACTTC.